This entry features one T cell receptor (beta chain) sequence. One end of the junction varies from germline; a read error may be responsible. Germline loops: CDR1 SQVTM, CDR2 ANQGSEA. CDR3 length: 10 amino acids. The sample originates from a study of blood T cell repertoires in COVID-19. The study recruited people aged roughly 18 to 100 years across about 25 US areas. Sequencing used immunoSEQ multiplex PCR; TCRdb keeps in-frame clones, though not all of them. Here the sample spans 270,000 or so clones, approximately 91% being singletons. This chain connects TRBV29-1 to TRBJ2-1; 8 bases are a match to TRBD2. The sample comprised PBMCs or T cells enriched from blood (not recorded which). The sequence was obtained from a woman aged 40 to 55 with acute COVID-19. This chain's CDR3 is CSVEGTRAFF. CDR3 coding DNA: TGCAGCGTGGAAGGGACTAGGGCGTTCTTC.